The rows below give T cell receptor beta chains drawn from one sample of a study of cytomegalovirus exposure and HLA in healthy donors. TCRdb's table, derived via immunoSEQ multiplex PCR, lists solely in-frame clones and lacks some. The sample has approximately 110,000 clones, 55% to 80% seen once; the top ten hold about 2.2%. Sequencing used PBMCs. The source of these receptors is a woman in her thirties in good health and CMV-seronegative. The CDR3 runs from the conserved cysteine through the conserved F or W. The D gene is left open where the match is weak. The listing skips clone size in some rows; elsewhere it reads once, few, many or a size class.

TGCGCCAGCAGCTTGAGCGGAGATGCCTACAATGAGCAGTTCTTC	CASSLSGDAYNEQFF	-	-	TRBJ2-1	TRBV5-1
TGTGCCGGCAACCCTCTGGCGGGAGGTTACGAGCAGTACTTC	CAGNPLAGGYEQYF	TRBD2	few	TRBJ2-7	TRBV2
TGTGCCAGTAGTCCCAGACAGGAGTCGAATAATTCACCCCTCCACTTT	CASSPRQESNNSPLHF	-	-	TRBJ1-6	TRBV19
TGTGCCAGCAGTGAAGCGGACACTCTAAATGAAAAACTGTTTTTT	CASSEADTLNEKLFF	-	-	TRBJ1-4	TRBV6-1
TGTGCCTGGAGCCGGAAGCGTTCACCCCTCCACTTT	CAWSRKRSPLHF	-	-	TRBJ1-6	TRBV30
TGTGCCAGCAGCTTTGGAGCTAGCGGATTCACAGATACGCAGTATTTT	CASSFGASGFTDTQYF	TRBD2	once	TRBJ2-3	TRBV7-9
TGTGCCAGCAGTTACAGGGGGCTAGGCTACACCTTC	CASSYRGLGYTF	TRBD1	-	TRBJ1-2	TRBV6-6
TGTGCCAGCAGTGACCCCAGGGGTACTGGGGCCAACGTCCTGACTTTC	CASSDPRGTGANVLTF	-	-	TRBJ2-6	TRBV9
TGTGCCACCAGCAGAGATCCTTCCCTCTACAATGAGCAGTTCTTC	CATSRDPSLYNEQFF	-	-	TRBJ2-1	TRBV15
TGTGCCAGCAGTTACGTATTGGAGACCCAGTACTTC	CASSYVLETQYF	-	few	TRBJ2-5	TRBV6-6
TGCGCCAGCAGGGAGGGGGCAGGGAGGAATGAAAAACTGTTTTTT	CASREGAGRNEKLFF	TRBD1	-	TRBJ1-4	TRBV5-1
TGTGCCAGCAGCACCGGGACTACCCTCAATGAGCAGTTCTTC	CASSTGTTLNEQFF	TRBD2	-	TRBJ2-1	TRBV7-2
TGCAGTGCTACAGGGGAGACCCAGTACTTC	CSATGETQYF	-	-	TRBJ2-5	TRBV20-1
TGTGCCACCAGCAGAGAAGGTTACAGGGGCGGCTACACCTTC	CATSREGYRGGYTF	TRBD1	few	TRBJ1-2	TRBV15
TGTGCCAGCAGCTTGACGGCAGGCCGGGAAAAACTGTTTTTT	CASSLTAGREKLFF	-	-	TRBJ1-4	TRBV5-6
TGTGCCAGCAGCTTGTTTACAGAGAAGGGACTAGCGGGAGGCAATGAGCAGTTCTTC	CASSLFTEKGLAGGNEQFF	TRBD2	-	TRBJ2-1	TRBV5-4
TGTGCCAGCAGTTTAGCCCAGCGGGGCTCCTACAATGAGCAGTTCTTC	CASSLAQRGSYNEQFF	TRBD2	-	TRBJ2-1	TRBV28
TGTGCCAGCAGTGCCGGGACAGAGAACACTGAAGCTTTCTTT	CASSAGTENTEAFF	TRBD1	-	TRBJ1-1	TRBV2
TGTGCCAGTAGTATTGGCAGATCGAACACTGAAGCTTTCTTT	CASSIGRSNTEAFF	-	-	TRBJ1-1	TRBV19
TGTGCCAGCAGTTTAATAGCGACTAGCGGGTACCCCTACGAGCAGTACTTC	CASSLIATSGYPYEQYF	TRBD2	-	TRBJ2-7	TRBV27
TGTGCCAGCAGTTTCCGGGGGAGGGTCCCGAACACTGAAGCTTTCTTT	CASSFRGRVPNTEAFF	-	-	TRBJ1-1	TRBV28
TGTGCCAGCAGCTTAGGAAGAGGGAGGGTAGTAGAGACCCAGTACTTC	CASSLGRGRVVETQYF	TRBD2	-	TRBJ2-5	TRBV7-2
TGTGCCAGCAGCCCGGGACATCCGTGGGAGACTGAAGCTTTCTTT	CASSPGHPWETEAFF	-	-	TRBJ1-1	TRBV7-8
TGCAGCGTTGTTGAGGTTAACACCGGGGAGCTGTTTTTT	CSVVEVNTGELFF	-	-	TRBJ2-2	TRBV29-1
TGTGCCAGCAGTTTTCTAGCGCTTGGGACCTACGAGCAGTACTTC	CASSFLALGTYEQYF	-	-	TRBJ2-7	TRBV28
TGTGCCAGTAGTATGTCCGGCGGAGCTAACTATGGCTACACCTTC	CASSMSGGANYGYTF	-	-	TRBJ1-2	TRBV19
TGTGCCAGCAGTCTCCCGACAGGCACTGGAAACACCATATATTTT	CASSLPTGTGNTIYF	-	-	TRBJ1-3	TRBV28
TGTGCCAGCAGTTTACAGGGGCGCAGGAGCTCTGGGGCCAACGTCCTGACTTTC	CASSLQGRRSSGANVLTF	-	-	TRBJ2-6	TRBV28
TGTGCCACCAGGACTAGCTGGTCCACAGATACGCAGTATTTT	CATRTSWSTDTQYF	TRBD2	few	TRBJ2-3	TRBV27
TGTGCCAGCAGCCAGACTGGGGGGACCTACGAGCAGTACTTC	CASSQTGGTYEQYF	-	-	TRBJ2-7	TRBV28
TGTGCCAGCGGTCGGCAGGTTAATGAAAAACTGTTTTTT	CASGRQVNEKLFF	-	-	TRBJ1-4	TRBV19
TGTGCCAGCTCATCGGGGAGCTCTGGGGCCAACGTCCTGACTTTC	CASSSGSSGANVLTF	-	few	TRBJ2-6	TRBV18
TGCGCCAGCAGCTTGGCCGTCGGGGGCTACGAGCAGTACTTC	CASSLAVGGYEQYF	-	-	TRBJ2-7	TRBV5-1
TGTGCCAGCAGTTATGGGACTAGCGGCTCCTACGAGCAGTACTTC	CASSYGTSGSYEQYF	TRBD2	few	TRBJ2-7	TRBV6-5
TGTGCCAGCAGTTACAGGGGCCCCTACGAGCAGTACTTC	CASSYRGPYEQYF	-	-	TRBJ2-7	TRBV6-5
TGTGCCAGCAGCTTGGGACTAGCGGAAGGGGACAATGAGCAGTTCTTC	CASSLGLAEGDNEQFF	TRBD2	-	TRBJ2-1	TRBV5-8
TGTGCCAGCAGCTCAGGCGATGGCTCCCAAGAGACCCAGTACTTC	CASSSGDGSQETQYF	-	-	TRBJ2-5	TRBV7-2
TGTGCCAGCAGTTACTCCGAGGTCACTGAAGCTTTCTTT	CASSYSEVTEAFF	-	-	TRBJ1-1	TRBV6-5
TGTGCCAGCAGCCATAGTCAGGGACTCTATGGCTACACCTTC	CASSHSQGLYGYTF	-	once	TRBJ1-2	TRBV11-2
TGTGCCAGCAGCGTAGTTGGGGGGGCAGGAGAGACCCAGTACTTC	CASSVVGGAGETQYF	-	-	TRBJ2-5	TRBV9
TGTGCCAGCATCCCCGGGACAGGGCCTAACACTGAAGCTTTCTTT	CASIPGTGPNTEAFF	TRBD1	-	TRBJ1-1	TRBV27
TGTGCCTGGAGTTGGGTGGTAGCGGGAGCACGCGAGCAGTTCTTC	CAWSWVVAGAREQFF	TRBD2	-	TRBJ2-1	TRBV30
TGCAGCGTTGTAGGGGACAATGAGCAGTTCTTC	CSVVGDNEQFF	-	few	TRBJ2-1	TRBV29-1
TGTGCCAGCAGCACTCCCGGGACTAGCGGGGGAAGCTCCTACGAGCAGTACTTC	CASSTPGTSGGSSYEQYF	TRBD2	-	TRBJ2-7	TRBV5-4
TGCGCCAGCACGGACAGGGTCGGGAACACCGGGGAGCTGTTTTTT	CASTDRVGNTGELFF	TRBD1	-	TRBJ2-2	TRBV5-1
TGTGCCAGCAGTGCCCTTCTGAGGGATGCCAAAGAGACCCAGTACTTC	CASSALLRDAKETQYF	-	-	TRBJ2-5	TRBV28
TGTGCTAGTGGCCCAGGGGGCATCACCGGGGAGCTGTTTTTT	CASGPGGITGELFF	TRBD1	-	TRBJ2-2	TRBV12-5
TGCGCCAGCAGCTTGGTTCTAGCGGGAATCCAAGAGACCCAGTACTTC	CASSLVLAGIQETQYF	TRBD2	-	TRBJ2-5	TRBV5-1
TGTGCCAGCAGTTTACAGGGGAACACTGAAGCTTTCTTT	CASSLQGNTEAFF	-	-	TRBJ1-1	TRBV27
TGTGCCATCAGTGAGGGCCCGGGGGTGAAAGCTTTCTTT	CAISEGPGVKAFF	-	-	TRBJ1-1	TRBV10-3
TGTGCCAGCAGCTTTAACGACAGGGGGCGCGACGGCTACACCTTC	CASSFNDRGRDGYTF	TRBD1	-	TRBJ1-2	TRBV5-8
TGTGCTAGTGCCCTCATAGCGGGAGGGCCTAATGAGCAGTTCTTC	CASALIAGGPNEQFF	TRBD2	-	TRBJ2-1	TRBV12-5